The source of this T cell receptor (beta chain) is a study of T cell responses to AZD1222 COVID-19 vaccine. TCRdb's table, derived via immunoSEQ multiplex PCR, lists solely in-frame clones and lacks some. Of about 150,000 clones in the sample, more than 75% were seen once. The study, taken as a whole, reports: Sampled repertoires all dated from after the peak T cell response. After two AZD1222 doses, spike-specific TCR breadth and depth rose versus day 0.

As regards this clone: Its antigen remains unknown. Relative to the germline gene, one junction end is altered; a read error may explain this.

The source of this sequence is an adult who received the AZD1222 COVID-19 vaccine. The sample was peripheral blood, taken 28 days after the second AZD1222 dose.

The DNA of the CDR3 is TGTGCCAGCAGCCGAGCGGGAAGGTTGGGACAGCTCTTC. Its protein product is CASSRAGRLGQLF. The V and J genes are TRBV3-1 (or the pseudogene TRBV3-2) and TRBJ2-1; the D gene could be TRBD1 or TRBD2 (7 bases each). Germline values: CDR1 LGHDT, CDR2 YNNKEL (reference sequence). This CDR3 is 13 amino acids long.